Here is one T cell receptor (beta chain) with its context. The target antigen is unknown. The data belong to a study of T cell responses to AZD1222 COVID-19 vaccine. Study outcomes and limitations: Repertoires were obtained only post-peak T cell response. Per reports, nearly half of all spike-specific TCRs target regions that are unmutated in variants. Two AZD1222 doses significantly raised spike-specific TCR breadth and depth over controls.

Assay used: immunoSEQ multiplex PCR; TCRdb lists only in-frame clones, some missing. Of over 70,000 clones listed, 85% to 90% are singletons. V was cut by 7 bases and J by 2 bases, with 14 bases left in between. Per the germline V gene, CDR1 is SQVTM and CDR2 is ANQGSEA. CDR3 length: 13 residues. Second-dose intervals near 4 or 12 weeks were combined. The material was peripheral blood, obtained 28 days after the second AZD1222 dose. The source is an adult who received the AZD1222 COVID-19 vaccine. The chain employs TRBV29-1 and TRBJ1-2; D is ambiguous. CDR3 DNA sequence: TGCAGCGCAATGATGGGCCAAAACTATGGCTACACCTTC. Translated: CSAMMGQNYGYTF.